This TCR beta chain derives from a study of glioma-infiltrating T cells after dendritic cell vaccination. Turning to this clone: Its antigen is undetermined.

The primer mix had 60 V beta and 13 J beta primers. Produced via immunoSEQ multiplex PCR; TCRdb's table is partial and in-frame only. The data contain about 92,000 clones, 80% to 90% of them singletons. Broader study findings: Few patients contributed both blood and tumor specimens.

All glioblastoma patients lacked an isocitrate dehydrogenase mutation. V gave up 2 bases and J gave up 1 base; unmatched junction bases: 8. Per the germline V gene, CDR1 is SGHRS and CDR2 is YFSETQ. CDR3 size: 20 residues. The starting material was blood, obtained before dendritic cell vaccination. The source of this sequence is a human donor with glioblastoma. The chain has TRBV5-1 and TRBJ2-6, with TRBD2 matching over 14 bases. The CDR3 nucleotides are TGCGCCAGCAGCTTTAACAGAGGGACTAGCGGGAGATCTGGGGCCAACGTCCTGACTTTC. Translated, it gives CASSFNRGTSGRSGANVLTF. The full variable domain, with the rest looked up from reference TRBV5-1 and TRBJ2-6, is KAGVTQTPRYLIKTRGQQVTLSCSPISGHRSVSWYQQTPGQGLQFLFEYFSETQRNKGNFPGRFSGRQFSNSRSEMNVSTLELGDSALYLCASSFNRGTSGRSGANVLTFGAGSRLTVL.